A single sample gave rise to the 9 T cell receptor beta chains below, sequenced in a study of cytomegalovirus exposure and HLA in healthy donors (dated by TCRdb to 2017 to 2019). Library prep was done by the immunoSEQ multiplex PCR assay. Entries here come from immuneACCESS through TCRdb and include only in-frame sequences with V and J called. Some clones fail to appear in such tables; in the studies checked, an unresolved V gene covers under half of the shortfall, and the cause of the remainder is unknown. The sample includes 67,000 or so clones, with approximately 96% observed a single time. 1.4% of the sample is taken by the ten largest. Material: PBMCs. The receptors here all came from a man aged 18 to 30 in good health and CMV-seropositive.

This chain connects TRBV28 to TRBJ2-3; D is ambiguous. CDR1 and CDR2 from the germline V gene are MDHEN and SYDVKM. CDR3 size: 15 residues. V lost 4 bases to trimming and J lost 3 bases, with 14 bases between them. CDR3 bases: TGTGCCAGCAGTTCCCGAACTCGAAAGACAGATACGCAGTATTTT. This translates into CASSSRTRKTDTQYF.

This chain uses TRBV7-8 with TRBJ2-5; weak D call: TRBD2 (6 bases). The CDR3 has 14 residues. Looked up from germline, CDR1 is SGHVS and CDR2 is FQNEAQ. V was clipped by 4 bases and J by 2 bases, with 11 bases between them. CDR3 loop: CASSYGGDQETQYF. The CDR3 region has the DNA TGTGCCAGCAGCTACGGGGGAGATCAAGAGACCCAGTACTTC.

The chain carries TRBV19 and TRBJ2-7; unclear D gene. This CDR3 is built from 16 residues. The V and J ends lost 1 base and 0 bases respectively, with 13 bases between them. Germline V lookup: CDR1 LNHDA, CDR2 SQIVND (reference sequence). CDR3 protein: CASSIGPAGVSYEQYF. CDR3 bases: TGTGCCAGTAGTATAGGGCCCGCAGGCGTCTCCTACGAGCAGTACTTC.

V is TRBV30 and J is TRBJ1-3; D gene ambiguous. CDR3 size: 13 residues. The V end lost 2 bases, the J end lost 3 bases, and 8 bases lay between the germline ends. Germline CDR1 GTSNPN, CDR2 SVGIG (reference sequence). The CDR3 DNA sequence: TGTGCCTGGAGTTCCACAGTTGGAAACACCATATATTTT. Translated: CAWSSTVGNTIYF.

The chain uses TRBV6-1 and TRBJ2-1; D unclear. V dropped 2 bases and J dropped 4 bases, with 12 bases sitting between them. CDR1 MNHNS and CDR2 SASEGT come from the germline V gene. CDR3 length: 15 residues. DNA for the CDR3: TGTGCCAGCAGTGAACAAGGAGCAGCATACAATGAGCAGTTCTTC. Protein sequence: CASSEQGAAYNEQFF.

CDR3 residues: CSVGAGSSTDTQYF. The CDR3 DNA sequence: TGCAGCGTTGGAGCGGGGTCTAGCACAGATACGCAGTATTTT. The chain employs TRBV29-1 and TRBJ2-3, with 7 bases that match TRBD2. This CDR3 has 14 residues. The J segment lost 0 bases and the V segment lost 4 bases, leaving 4 bases of the junction unmatched. Germline values: CDR1 SQVTM, CDR2 ANQGSEA.

The CDR3 here is CASSYCHFGHTGELFF. The CDR3 DNA follows: TGTGCCAGCAGCTACTGCCATTTCGGTCACACCGGGGAGCTGTTTTTT. The J gene is TRBJ2-2, the V gene TRBV21-1; whether TRBD2, the table's D call, matches the DNA was not checked. TRBV21-1 has pseudogene status. The CDR3 covers 16 residues.

The chain is built from TRBV21-1 and TRBJ2-7; the table's TRBD1 call for D was not verified on the DNA. TRBV21-1 is a listed pseudogene. The CDR3 is 15 residues long. CDR3 sequence reads: CASSPLDTETYEQYF. CDR3 DNA: TGTGCCAGCAGCCCCCTGGACACGGAGACCTACGAGCAGTACTTC.

This sequence joins TRBV6-5 and TRBJ2-2; D is possibly TRBD1 (6 bases). V was trimmed by 0 bases and J by 4 bases, leaving 12 bases between them. The CDR3 sequence is 16 residues long. Germline V gene data show CDR1 as MNHEY and CDR2 as SVGAGI. The CDR3 DNA follows: TGTGCCAGCAGTTACTCCACAGGGCGAGCCACCGGGGAGCTGTTTTTT. Translation gives CASSYSTGRATGELFF.